Listed below are T cell receptor beta chains from one sample, sequenced in a study of CD8+ T cells in alopecia areata. This table comes from immunoSEQ multiplex PCR, and its TCRdb copy is limited to in-frame clones, with some not included. The table lists roughly 180,000 clones, less than 70% of them singletons. The material sequenced was CD8+ T cells sorted from blood, taken at week 24, from a patient treated with tofacitinib. These receptors all stem from a human donor with alopecia areata. Each CDR3 is given with its conserved first and last residue. The D gene is left open where the match is weak. For some rows the clone size is stated as once, few or many, or as a class when expanded; others skip it.

j_call clone_size d_call v_call cdr3_nt cdr3_aa
TRBJ1-1 once NA TRBV30 TGTGCCTGGATGTCGGACAGTAACACTGAAGCTTTCTTT CAWMSDSNTEAFF
TRBJ1-5 NA NA TRBV11-2 TGTGCCAGCAGCTTATACCCCTTCGCGGATCAGCCCCAGCATTTT CASSLYPFADQPQHF
TRBJ2-2 NA NA TRBV5-4 TGTGCCAGCAGCCCGTGGGATAATGCCGGGGAGCTGTTTTTT CASSPWDNAGELFF
TRBJ1-5 few NA TRBV4-2 TGTGCCAGCAGCCCCTCACTGGATCAGCCCCAGCATTTT CASSPSLDQPQHF
TRBJ1-2 NA NA TRBV29-1 TGCAGCGTTGAAGGGAGGGCCTATGGCTATGGCTACACCTTC CSVEGRAYGYGYTF
TRBJ2-2 few NA TRBV29-1 TGCAGCGTTGAATTCCCGTCCAGGGACACCGGGGAGCTGTTTTTT CSVEFPSRDTGELFF
TRBJ2-1 NA NA TRBV29-1 TGCAGCGTTGAGGACGGCAATGAGCAGTTCTTC CSVEDGNEQFF
TRBJ1-1 NA NA TRBV5-1 TGCGCCAGCAGCTTGAAACGTGATGAAGCTTTCTTT CASSLKRDEAFF
TRBJ2-2 NA NA TRBV9 TGTGCCAGCAGCGTAGGGGGGCCCACCGGGGAGCTGTTTTTT CASSVGGPTGELFF
TRBJ1-2 few TRBD1 TRBV30 TGTGCCTGGGAAGGGACAGGGACTTACTACACCTTC CAWEGTGTYYTF
TRBJ2-3 NA TRBD1 TRBV6-5 TGTGCCAGCAGTGAGCAGGGGGTGAAAGATACGCAGTATTTT CASSEQGVKDTQYF
TRBJ1-5 NA TRBD1 TRBV9 TGTGCCAGCAGTGAGGGGGCGGGCAATCAGCCCCAGCATTTT CASSEGAGNQPQHF
TRBJ1-1 NA NA TRBV30 TGTGCCTGGAGGGAGGGCATGAACACTGAAGCTTTCTTT CAWREGMNTEAFF
TRBJ2-7 NA NA TRBV5-6 TGTGCCAGCAGCTTGGGGGCATCAGGCGAGCAGTACTTC CASSLGASGEQYF
TRBJ1-1 NA NA TRBV27 TGTGCCAGCAGTTTTTCCATAAACCCGAACACTGAAGCTTTCTTT CASSFSINPNTEAFF
TRBJ1-5 NA NA TRBV4-3 TGCGCCAGCAGCCAAGAGGGGCGGGACCGCGGGGATCAGCCCCAGCATTTT CASSQEGRDRGDQPQHF
TRBJ1-1 few NA TRBV12-5 TGTGCTAGTTCCCCACGGAGGAGCGGAGGCACTGAAGCTTTCTTT CASSPRRSGGTEAFF
TRBJ2-2 NA TRBD1 TRBV4-3 TGCGCCAGCAGCCAAGAGACAGGGGGCCTCGACACCGGGGAGCTGTTTTTT CASSQETGGLDTGELFF
TRBJ2-7 NA NA TRBV11-2 TGTGCCAGCAGCTTTGCGTTGGGGGAAACCTACGAGCAGTACTTC CASSFALGETYEQYF
TRBJ2-3 NA NA TRBV7-8 TGTGCCAGCAGCTTAGAGTATGGGACGGAAGATACGCAGTATTTT CASSLEYGTEDTQYF
TRBJ2-1 NA TRBD1 TRBV5-6 TGTGCCAGCAGCACGGACAGGGGGCAGCGCTACAATGAGCAGTTCTTC CASSTDRGQRYNEQFF
TRBJ1-2 NA NA TRBV9 TGTGCCAGCAGCGTAGAGGGGACTGATCATGGCTACACCTTC CASSVEGTDHGYTF
TRBJ1-5 NA TRBD1 TRBV5-6 TGTGCCAGCAGCTTGGAGGCAGGGGGCGCGGATCAGCCCCAGCATTTT CASSLEAGGADQPQHF
TRBJ2-1 NA TRBD2 TRBV7-9 TGTGCCAGCAGCCATCGGACTAGCGGGGAAAACAATGAGCAGTTCTTC CASSHRTSGENNEQFF
TRBJ1-5 NA NA TRBV30 TGTGCCTGGAGTGTCGAGGGTCCCAATCAGCCCCAGCATTTT CAWSVEGPNQPQHF
TRBJ1-2 few TRBD1 TRBV2 TGTGCCGGGACCGGGACAGCCTGGGATGGCTACACCTTC CAGTGTAWDGYTF
TRBJ1-1 NA TRBD1 TRBV10-2 TGCGCCAGCAGTGAAGGGAGGGGGCTCACTGAAGCTTTCTTT CASSEGRGLTEAFF
TRBJ2-1 few TRBD2 TRBV7-9 TGTGCCAGCAAAGGCGGGAGCTCCTACAATGAGCAGTTCTTC CASKGGSSYNEQFF
TRBJ1-2 NA TRBD1 TRBV4-3 TGCGCCAGCAGCCAAGAATCAGGGGGCAACTATGGCTACACCTTC CASSQESGGNYGYTF
TRBJ1-2 NA TRBD1 TRBV29-1 TGCAGCGCTCCTAGTTTGACAGGGAACTATGGCTACACCTTC CSAPSLTGNYGYTF
TRBJ2-2 few NA TRBV7-3 TGTGCCAGCAGCCCCCTGGGAACGACCGGGGAGCTGTTTTTT CASSPLGTTGELFF
TRBJ2-1 NA NA TRBV13 TGTGCCAGCAGCCCAGCGTCGGCAGGGGTGCTTAACAATGAGCAGTTCTTC CASSPASAGVLNNEQFF
TRBJ1-6 few NA TRBV28 TGTGCCAGCAGTTTACGGCATACTGAGGATTCACCCCTCCACTTT CASSLRHTEDSPLHF
TRBJ2-7 NA NA TRBV4-1 TGCGCCAGCAGCTACAGGCCGACCTCCTACGAGCAGTACTTC CASSYRPTSYEQYF
TRBJ1-2 once TRBD1 TRBV19 TGTGCCAGTAGGGGAAAAGGGACAGGGGGGAAGTATGGCTACACCTTC CASRGKGTGGKYGYTF
TRBJ2-2 NA TRBD1 TRBV5-6 TGTGCCAGCAGCTCCATCGGACAGGGAAACACCGGGGAGCTGTTTTTT CASSSIGQGNTGELFF
TRBJ1-2 NA NA TRBV5-6 TGTGCCAGCAGCTTGTCTCGCGGCTACACCTTC CASSLSRGYTF
TRBJ2-1 NA TRBD2 TRBV5-1 TGCGCCAGCAGCTCCTCTAGCGGGGCCTACAATGAGCAGTTCTTC CASSSSSGAYNEQFF
TRBJ1-5 NA TRBD1 TRBV7-9 TGTGCCAGCAGCTTGGTAGGACAGGGCTATCAGCCCCAGCATTTT CASSLVGQGYQPQHF
TRBJ1-2 NA NA TRBV5-6 TGTGCCAGCAGCCAGGACGGAAACTATGGCTACACCTTC CASSQDGNYGYTF
TRBJ1-5 few NA TRBV4-3 TGCGCCAGCAGCCAAGATAGGGTTGGAGATCAGCCCCAGCATTTT CASSQDRVGDQPQHF
TRBJ1-4 NA NA TRBV30 TGTGCCTGGAAATATGCAACTAATGAAAAACTGTTTTTT CAWKYATNEKLFF
TRBJ1-1 NA TRBD1 TRBV13 TGTGCCAGCAGCTTAAGCTCCTCGGGACAGCGGGTCACTGAAGCTTTCTTT CASSLSSSGQRVTEAFF
TRBJ2-7 NA NA TRBV2 TGTGCCAGCAGTGCGGGGGTAACCTACGAGCAGTACTTC CASSAGVTYEQYF
TRBJ2-7 few NA TRBV5-5 TGTGCCAGCAGCTTGGGAAACGAGCAGTACTTC CASSLGNEQYF
TRBJ2-1 NA TRBD2 TRBV27 TGTGCCAGCAGTTTATGGCCTAGCGGGGGCGATGAGCAGTTCTTC CASSLWPSGGDEQFF
TRBJ2-1 few NA TRBV5-6 TGTGCCAGCAGTTCCGTAGTGGGCAATGAGCAGTTCTTC CASSSVVGNEQFF
TRBJ2-5 once NA TRBV5-6 TGTGCCAGCAGCTTTCGATCTGGGGAGACCCAGTACTTC CASSFRSGETQYF
TRBJ2-5 NA NA TRBV30 TGTGCCTGGGATAATGACAGACAGACCCAGTACTTC CAWDNDRQTQYF
TRBJ2-7 few TRBD1 TRBV7-9 TGTGCCAGCAGCTTAATCGGGACAGGGAGCGAGCAGTACTTC CASSLIGTGSEQYF
TRBJ1-1 NA NA TRBV30 TGTGCCTGGAGACAGGGTTACAACACTGAAGCTTTCTTT CAWRQGYNTEAFF
TRBJ2-3 NA TRBD2 TRBV27 TGTGCCAGCAGTAGAGCTAGCGGGGAAAACACAGATACGCAGTATTTT CASSRASGENTDTQYF
TRBJ2-3 NA NA TRBV11-2 TGTGCCAGCAGCCAACTCATTAGCTTCGGACGTAGCACAGATACGCAGTATTTT CASSQLISFGRSTDTQYF
TRBJ1-1 NA NA TRBV11-2 TGTGCCAGCAGCCTGTGGGCCGAGGGGGGGATCGAAGCTTTCTTT CASSLWAEGGIEAFF
TRBJ2-7 once TRBD2 TRBV27 TGTGCCAGCAGCCAAGCGGGGAGGACCTACGAGCAGTACTTC CASSQAGRTYEQYF
TRBJ1-4 NA NA TRBV29-1 TGCAGCGCCCGCGACCCTAGGGAGGCGAATGAAAAACTGTTTTTT CSARDPREANEKLFF
TRBJ2-2 NA NA TRBV7-3 TGTGCCAGCAGCTTAAGCTTGACCGGGGAGCTGTTTTTT CASSLSLTGELFF